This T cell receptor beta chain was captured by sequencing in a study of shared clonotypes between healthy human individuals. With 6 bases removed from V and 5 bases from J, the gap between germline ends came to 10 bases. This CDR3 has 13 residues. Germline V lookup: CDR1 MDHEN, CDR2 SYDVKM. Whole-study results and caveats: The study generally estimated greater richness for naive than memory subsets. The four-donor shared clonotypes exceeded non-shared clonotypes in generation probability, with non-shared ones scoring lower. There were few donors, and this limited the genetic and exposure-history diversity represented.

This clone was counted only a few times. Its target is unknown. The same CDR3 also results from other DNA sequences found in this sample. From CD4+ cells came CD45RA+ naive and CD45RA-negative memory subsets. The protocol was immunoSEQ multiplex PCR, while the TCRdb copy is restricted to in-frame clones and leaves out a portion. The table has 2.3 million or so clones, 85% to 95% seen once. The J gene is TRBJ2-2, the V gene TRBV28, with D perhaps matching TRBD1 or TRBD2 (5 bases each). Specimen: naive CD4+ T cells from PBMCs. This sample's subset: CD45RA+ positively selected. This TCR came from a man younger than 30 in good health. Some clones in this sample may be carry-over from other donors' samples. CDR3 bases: TGTGCCAGCAGGCAGGGCGGGACCGGGGAGCTGTTTTTT. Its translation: CASRQGGTGELFF.